This note documents a single TCR beta chain sequence. CDR3 length: 15 amino acids. Per the germline V gene, CDR1 is SGHNT and CDR2 is YYREEE (reference sequence). The germline V and J ends were trimmed by 0 bases and 0 bases, with 4 bases remaining between them. Generated by immunoSEQ multiplex PCR, the TCRdb table keeps only in-frame clones and is missing some. This sample yields 60,000 to 75,000 clones, of which about 93% are seen a single time; roughly 4.2% belongs to the top ten. Input material: PBMCs. The chain combines TRBV5-4 with TRBJ2-6, with D unresolved. This TCR came from a man aged 40-49 years with rheumatoid arthritis. CDR3 region: CASSLGGSGANVLTF. The DNA for the CDR3 is TGTGCCAGCAGCTTGGGGGGCTCTGGGGCCAACGTCCTGACTTTC.